The rows below give T cell receptor beta chains drawn from one sample of a study of regulatory T cells in long-lasting Graves disease. Via MiXCR, TCRdb re-called the multiplex PCR reads, giving one row per CDR3 protein. This table has 500,000 or so distinct CDR3 sequences, roughly 15% appearing once. The same data also went into a second study, on T cells in Graves' hyperthyroidism and ophthalmopathy.

The sequencing here drew on peripheral blood mononuclear cells (PBMCs), taken at new diagnosis, from a patient treated with antithyroid drugs. The receptors originated from a man aged 35 to 55 with Graves disease. Both conserved end residues are trimmed from each CDR3. Each record gives: CDR3 length, J gene, V gene, CDR3 protein.

len: 13; j_gene: TRBJ2-7; v_gene: TRBV5-8; CDR3aa: ASSLMGLAIYEQY
len: 14; j_gene: TRBJ2-3; v_gene: TRBV20-1; CDR3aa: SARDYGGGPADTQY
len: 13; j_gene: TRBJ2-7; v_gene: TRBV12-3/TRBV12-4; CDR3aa: ASSSRDFGVTEQY
len: 12; j_gene: TRBJ1-2; v_gene: TRBV6-1; CDR3aa: ASSERGPTDGYT
len: 8; j_gene: TRBJ2-1; v_gene: TRBV2; CDR3aa: ANKREGEF
len: 12; j_gene: TRBJ2-7; v_gene: TRBV13; CDR3aa: ASSDRDRGNEQY
len: 14; j_gene: TRBJ2-1; v_gene: TRBV7-9; CDR3aa: ASSLQKDRARDEQF
len: 16; j_gene: TRBJ1-3; v_gene: TRBV5-1; CDR3aa: ASSLDGQGNPSGNTIY
len: 14; j_gene: TRBJ2-2; v_gene: TRBV11-1; CDR3aa: ASSRRDRESTGELF
len: 13; j_gene: TRBJ2-2; v_gene: TRBV19; CDR3aa: ASVEQGIGTGELF
len: 14; j_gene: TRBJ1-1; v_gene: TRBV10-3; CDR3aa: AIRGRTGSMDTEAF
len: 14; j_gene: TRBJ2-5; v_gene: TRBV3-1; CDR3aa: ASSQEPPGRALAQY
len: 13; j_gene: TRBJ2-3; v_gene: TRBV5-4; CDR3aa: ASSSGLARTDTQY
len: 15; j_gene: TRBJ2-7; v_gene: TRBV4-2; CDR3aa: ASSQEWDSRSSYEQY
len: 13; j_gene: TRBJ2-4; v_gene: TRBV28; CDR3aa: ASSAEGLTKNIQY
len: 15; j_gene: TRBJ2-2; v_gene: TRBV27; CDR3aa: ASSRGRGLSNTGELF
len: 16; j_gene: TRBJ2-1; v_gene: TRBV11-2; CDR3aa: ASSSRPGGGSSYNEQF
len: 15; j_gene: TRBJ1-5; v_gene: TRBV28; CDR3aa: ASSKTGDYTPNQPQH
len: 12; j_gene: TRBJ2-7; v_gene: TRBV28; CDR3aa: ASTPLEGSYEQY
len: 12; j_gene: TRBJ2-7; v_gene: TRBV5-1; CDR3aa: ASSKTSGTYEQY
len: 14; j_gene: TRBJ2-1; v_gene: TRBV24-1; CDR3aa: ATSDRTSGSYNEQF
len: 11; j_gene: TRBJ2-2; v_gene: TRBV27; CDR3aa: AIYNSNTGELF
len: 10; j_gene: TRBJ2-5; v_gene: TRBV3-1; CDR3aa: ASSRQQETQY
len: 12; j_gene: TRBJ1-1; v_gene: TRBV29-1; CDR3aa: SVVSRGRKTEAF
len: 12; j_gene: TRBJ2-7; v_gene: TRBV30; CDR3aa: AWRYGQGGYEQY
len: 13; j_gene: TRBJ2-3; v_gene: TRBV29-1; CDR3aa: SVDSGQGRTDTQY
len: 17; j_gene: TRBJ2-2; v_gene: TRBV6-2/TRBV6-3; CDR3aa: ASSFPGLAGGKNTGELF
len: 16; j_gene: TRBJ2-1; v_gene: TRBV13; CDR3aa: ASSLWMRGAEGNNEQF
len: 11; j_gene: TRBJ2-3; v_gene: TRBV6-1; CDR3aa: ASGLQYTDTQY
len: 9; j_gene: TRBJ2-7; v_gene: TRBV10-3; CDR3aa: AISARNEQY
len: 16; j_gene: TRBJ2-1; v_gene: TRBV24-1; CDR3aa: ATSDTGLAGGSYNEQF
len: 13; j_gene: TRBJ2-7; v_gene: TRBV6-5; CDR3aa: ASSYSTSRKDEQY
len: 14; j_gene: TRBJ2-2; v_gene: TRBV9; CDR3aa: ASSPQRGRNAGELF
len: 16; j_gene: TRBJ2-6; v_gene: TRBV7-6; CDR3aa: ASSSGGQGVFGANVLT
len: 14; j_gene: TRBJ2-7; v_gene: TRBV27; CDR3aa: ASGLRTPTGAYEQY
len: 12; j_gene: TRBJ1-2; v_gene: TRBV12-3/TRBV12-4; CDR3aa: ASSLMLDSYGYT
len: 12; j_gene: TRBJ1-5; v_gene: TRBV28; CDR3aa: ASRFHGGNQPQH
len: 13; j_gene: TRBJ2-1; v_gene: TRBV5-1; CDR3aa: ASSEGQSSYNEQF
len: 15; j_gene: TRBJ2-1; v_gene: TRBV27; CDR3aa: ASSPRTSGSSYNEQF
len: 11; j_gene: TRBJ2-7; v_gene: TRBV27; CDR3aa: ASSPGPYYEQY
len: 12; j_gene: TRBJ2-5; v_gene: TRBV3-1; CDR3aa: ASSQDGVQETQY
len: 13; j_gene: TRBJ2-7; v_gene: TRBV4-2; CDR3aa: ASSQEKGQVSEQY